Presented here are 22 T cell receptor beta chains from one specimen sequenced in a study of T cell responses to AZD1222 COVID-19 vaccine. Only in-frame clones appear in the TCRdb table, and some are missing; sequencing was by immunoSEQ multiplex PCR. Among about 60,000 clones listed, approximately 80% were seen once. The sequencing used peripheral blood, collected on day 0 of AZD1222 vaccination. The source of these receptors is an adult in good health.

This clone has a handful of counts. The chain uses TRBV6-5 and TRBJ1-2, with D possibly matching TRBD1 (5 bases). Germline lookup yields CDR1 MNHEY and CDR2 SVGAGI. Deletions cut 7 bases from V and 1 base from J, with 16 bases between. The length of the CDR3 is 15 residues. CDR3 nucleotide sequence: TGTGCCAGCAATAGGGACCCTCAGGATAACTATGGCTACACCTTC. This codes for CASNRDPQDNYGYTF.

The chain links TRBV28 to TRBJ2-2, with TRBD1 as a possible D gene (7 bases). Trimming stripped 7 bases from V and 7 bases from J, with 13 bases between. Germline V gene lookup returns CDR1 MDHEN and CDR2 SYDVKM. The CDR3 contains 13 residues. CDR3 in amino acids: CASTDREDGELFF. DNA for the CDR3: TGTGCCAGCACAGACAGGGAGGACGGGGAGCTGTTTTTT.

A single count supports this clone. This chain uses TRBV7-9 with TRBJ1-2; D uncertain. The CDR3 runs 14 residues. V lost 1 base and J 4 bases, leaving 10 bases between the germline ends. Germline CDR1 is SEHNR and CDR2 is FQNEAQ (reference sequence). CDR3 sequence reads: CASSLVSGPYGYTF. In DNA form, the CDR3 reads TGTGCCAGCAGCTTAGTATCAGGTCCCTATGGCTACACCTTC.

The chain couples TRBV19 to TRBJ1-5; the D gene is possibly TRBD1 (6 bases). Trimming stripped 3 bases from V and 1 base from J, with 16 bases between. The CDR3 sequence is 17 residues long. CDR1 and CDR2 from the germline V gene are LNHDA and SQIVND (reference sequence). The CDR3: CASSILRTAPSNQPQHF. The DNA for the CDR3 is TGTGCCAGTAGTATCCTTCGGACAGCTCCCAGCAATCAGCCCCAGCATTTT.

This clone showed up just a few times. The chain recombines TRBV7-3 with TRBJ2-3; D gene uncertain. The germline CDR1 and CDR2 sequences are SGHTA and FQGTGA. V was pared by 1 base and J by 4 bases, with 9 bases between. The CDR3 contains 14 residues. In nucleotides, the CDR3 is TGTGCCAGCAGCTTAATGTCAGCAGCAGATACGCAGTATTTT. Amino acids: CASSLMSAADTQYF.

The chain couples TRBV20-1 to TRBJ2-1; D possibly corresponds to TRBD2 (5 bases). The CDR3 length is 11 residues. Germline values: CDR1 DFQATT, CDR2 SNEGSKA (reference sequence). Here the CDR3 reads CREDCYNEQFF. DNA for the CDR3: TGCAGGGAGGATTGCTACAATGAGCAGTTCTTC.

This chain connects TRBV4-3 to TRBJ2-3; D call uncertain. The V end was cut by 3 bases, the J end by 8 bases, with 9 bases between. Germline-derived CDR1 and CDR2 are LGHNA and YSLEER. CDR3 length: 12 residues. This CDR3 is CASSHGETTQYF. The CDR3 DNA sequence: TGCGCCAGCAGCCATGGCGAAACTACGCAGTATTTT.

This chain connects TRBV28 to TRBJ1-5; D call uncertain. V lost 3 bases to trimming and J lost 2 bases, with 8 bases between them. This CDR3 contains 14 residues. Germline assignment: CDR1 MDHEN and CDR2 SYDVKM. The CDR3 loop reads CASSFPQGNQPQHF. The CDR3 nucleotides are TGTGCCAGCAGTTTCCCCCAGGGCAATCAGCCCCAGCATTTT. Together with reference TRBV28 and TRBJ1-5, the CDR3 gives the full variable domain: DVKVTQSSRYLVKRTGEKVFLECVQDMDHENMFWYRQDPGLGLRLIYFSYDVKMKEKGDIPEGYSVSREKKERFSLILESASTNQTSMYLCASSFPQGNQPQHFGDGTRLSIL.

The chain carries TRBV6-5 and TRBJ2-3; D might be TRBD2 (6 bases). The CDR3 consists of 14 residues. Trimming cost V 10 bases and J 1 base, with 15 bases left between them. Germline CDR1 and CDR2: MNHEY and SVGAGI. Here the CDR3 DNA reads TGTGCCACCCTGCACGGAGGGGGCACAGATACGCAGTATTTT. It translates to CATLHGGGTDTQYF.

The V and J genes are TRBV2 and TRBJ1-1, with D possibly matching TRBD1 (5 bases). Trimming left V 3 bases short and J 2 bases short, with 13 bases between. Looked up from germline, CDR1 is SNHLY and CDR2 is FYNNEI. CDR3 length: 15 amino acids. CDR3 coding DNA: TGTGCCAGCAGTGAGTTGGGCCGGGGCAACACTGAAGCTTTCTTT. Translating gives CASSELGRGNTEAFF.

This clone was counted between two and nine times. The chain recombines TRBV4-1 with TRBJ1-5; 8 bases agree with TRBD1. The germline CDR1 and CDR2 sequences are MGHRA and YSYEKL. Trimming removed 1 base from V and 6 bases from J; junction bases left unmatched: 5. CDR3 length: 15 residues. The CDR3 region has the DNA TGCGCCAGCAGCCAAGCTGAGACAGGGGTTCAGCCCCAGCATTTT. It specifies CASSQAETGVQPQHF.

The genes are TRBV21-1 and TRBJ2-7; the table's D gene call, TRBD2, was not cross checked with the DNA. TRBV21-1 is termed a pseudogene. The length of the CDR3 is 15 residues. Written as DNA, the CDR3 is TGTGCCAGCAGCAGGATAGAGGTTTCCTGCTACGAGCAGTACTTC. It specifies CASSRIEVSCYEQYF.

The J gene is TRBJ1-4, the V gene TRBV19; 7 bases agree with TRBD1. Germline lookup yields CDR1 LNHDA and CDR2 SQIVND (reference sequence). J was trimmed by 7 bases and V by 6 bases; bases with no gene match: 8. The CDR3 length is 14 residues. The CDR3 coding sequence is TGTGCCAGTAGCACCGGGACAGAATTTGAAAAACTGTTTTTT. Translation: CASSTGTEFEKLFF.

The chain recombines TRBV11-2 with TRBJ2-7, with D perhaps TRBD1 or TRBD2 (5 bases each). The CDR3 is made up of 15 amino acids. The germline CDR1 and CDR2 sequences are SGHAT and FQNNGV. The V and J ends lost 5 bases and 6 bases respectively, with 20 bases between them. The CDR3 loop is CASSDTGSSEGEQYV. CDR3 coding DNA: TGTGCCAGCAGCGATACAGGTAGTAGTGAGGGCGAGCAGTACGTC.

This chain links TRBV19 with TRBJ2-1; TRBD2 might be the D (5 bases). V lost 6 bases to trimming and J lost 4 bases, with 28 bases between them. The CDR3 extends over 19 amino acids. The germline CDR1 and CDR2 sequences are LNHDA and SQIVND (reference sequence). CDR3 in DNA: TGTGCCAGTAGCGACAATTTCGGGGTTAGCCCCTTTAGTTACAATGAGCAGTTCTTC. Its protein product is CASSDNFGVSPFSYNEQFF. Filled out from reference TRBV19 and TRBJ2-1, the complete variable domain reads DGGITQSPKYLFRKEGQNVTLSCEQNLNHDAMYWYRQDPGQGLRLIYYSQIVNDFQKGDIAEGYSVSREKKESFPLTVTSAQKNPTAFYLCASSDNFGVSPFSYNEQFFGPGTRLTVL.

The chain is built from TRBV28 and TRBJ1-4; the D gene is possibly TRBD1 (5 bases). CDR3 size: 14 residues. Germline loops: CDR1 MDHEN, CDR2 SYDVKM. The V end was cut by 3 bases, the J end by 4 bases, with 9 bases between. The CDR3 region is CASSLAGRNEKLFF. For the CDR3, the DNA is TGTGCCAGCAGTTTGGCAGGGCGTAATGAAAAACTGTTTTTT.

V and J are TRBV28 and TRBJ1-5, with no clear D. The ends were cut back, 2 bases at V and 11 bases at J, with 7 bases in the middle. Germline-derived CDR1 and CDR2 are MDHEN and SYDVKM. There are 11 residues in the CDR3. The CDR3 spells CASSLQRAQHF. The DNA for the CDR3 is TGTGCCAGCAGTTTACAACGGGCCCAGCATTTT.

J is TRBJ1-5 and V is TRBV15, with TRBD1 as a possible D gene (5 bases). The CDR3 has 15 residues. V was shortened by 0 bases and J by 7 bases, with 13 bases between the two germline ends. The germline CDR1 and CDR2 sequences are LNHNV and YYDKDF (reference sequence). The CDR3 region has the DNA TGTGCCACCAGCAGAGATGGTGGGGGAGGGCAGCCCCAGCATTTT. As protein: CATSRDGGGGQPQHF.

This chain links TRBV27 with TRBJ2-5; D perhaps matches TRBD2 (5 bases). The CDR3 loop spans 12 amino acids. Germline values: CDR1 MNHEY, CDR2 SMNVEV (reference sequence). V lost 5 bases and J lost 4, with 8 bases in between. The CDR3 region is CASSVAGETQYF. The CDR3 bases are TGTGCCAGCAGTGTGGCGGGAGAGACCCAGTACTTC.

The CDR3 is CASRAGLATYEQYF. CDR3 DNA sequence: TGTGCCAGCAGGGCTGGACTAGCAACCTACGAGCAGTACTTC. The rearrangement uses TRBV28 and TRBJ2-7, with 8 nucleotides matching TRBD2. The V segment lost 6 bases and the J segment 2 bases; nucleotides outside the gene matches: 6. CDR1 is MDHEN and CDR2 is SYDVKM in the germline V gene. The CDR3 is made up of 14 amino acids. Filled out from reference TRBV28 and TRBJ2-7, the complete variable domain reads DVKVTQSSRYLVKRTGEKVFLECVQDMDHENMFWYRQDPGLGLRLIYFSYDVKMKEKGDIPEGYSVSREKKERFSLILESASTNQTSMYLCASRAGLATYEQYFGPGTRLTVT.

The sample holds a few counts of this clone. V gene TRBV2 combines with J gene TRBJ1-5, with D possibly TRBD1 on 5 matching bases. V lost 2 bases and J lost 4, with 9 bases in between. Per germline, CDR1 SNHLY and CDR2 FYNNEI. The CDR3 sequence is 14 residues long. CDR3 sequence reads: CASSENQGNQPQHF. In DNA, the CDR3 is TGTGCCAGCAGTGAAAATCAGGGTAATCAGCCCCAGCATTTT. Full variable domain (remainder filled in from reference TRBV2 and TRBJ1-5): EPEVTQTPSHQVTQMGQEVILRCVPISNHLYFYWYRQILGQKVEFLVSFYNNEISEKSEIFDDQFSVERPDGSNFTLKIRSTKLEDSAMYFCASSENQGNQPQHFGDGTRLSIL.

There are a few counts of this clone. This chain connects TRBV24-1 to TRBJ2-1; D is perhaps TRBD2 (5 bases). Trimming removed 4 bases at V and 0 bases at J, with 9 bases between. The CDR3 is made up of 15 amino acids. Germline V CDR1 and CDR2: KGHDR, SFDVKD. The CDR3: CATSDPGVSYNEQFF. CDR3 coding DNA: TGTGCCACCAGTGACCCCGGGGTCTCCTACAATGAGCAGTTCTTC.